These T cell receptor beta chains were read from a single sample in a study of technical replicates of blood from a handful of donors. Profiled with immunoSEQ multiplex PCR; TCRdb holds only in-frame clones, not every one. This sample carries 85,000 to 100,000 clones, around 95% of them seen once, and the ten largest clones take about 0.21%. The specimen was T cells isolated from PBMCs. The receptors originated from a human donor in good health. CDR3s include the opening cysteine and the closing phenylalanine or tryptophan. Each record gives: J gene, D gene, V gene, clone size, CDR3 protein, CDR3 DNA. The D gene is left open where the match is weak. Where a row states a size, it is once, few, many or the class of an expanded clone; other rows omit it.

>TRBJ2-1|.|TRBV30|.
CAWSVSLTGDNEQFF
TGTGCCTGGAGTGTATCCCTAACGGGGGACAATGAGCAGTTCTTC
>TRBJ1-1|TRBD1|TRBV7-9|.
CASSLVQGRHTEAFF
TGTGCCAGCAGCCTAGTACAGGGGCGGCACACTGAAGCTTTCTTT
>TRBJ2-1|.|TRBV4-2|once
CASSQEGPWLYEQFF
TGTGCCAGCAGCCAAGAGGGCCCTTGGCTCTATGAGCAGTTCTTC
>TRBJ2-2|.|TRBV27|.
CASSRDTVNTGELFF
TGTGCCAGCAGCCGGGACACAGTAAACACCGGGGAGCTGTTTTTT
>TRBJ1-6|.|TRBV7-9|.
CASDSSQGRANSPLHF
TGTGCCAGCGATAGTTCCCAGGGAAGGGCCAATTCACCCCTCCACTTT
>TRBJ2-7|.|TRBV6-5|.
CASSYKEGFYEQYF
TGTGCCAGCAGTTACAAGGAGGGATTCTACGAGCAGTACTTC
>TRBJ1-2|.|TRBV11-2|.
CASSLVRDIPYGYTF
TGTGCCAGCAGCTTAGTACGGGACATACCCTATGGCTACACCTTC
>TRBJ1-2|.|TRBV4-1|.
CASSQIYFRGIHHGYTF
TGCGCCAGCAGCCAGATATACTTCAGGGGAATCCACCATGGCTACACCTTC
>TRBJ1-3|TRBD1|TRBV7-2|.
CASSYDRGSGNTIYF
TGTGCCAGCAGCTATGACAGGGGAAGTGGAAACACCATATATTTT
>TRBJ2-1|TRBD2|TRBV9|once
CASSVSGGPQFF
TGTGCCAGCAGCGTAAGCGGGGGGCCACAGTTCTTC
>TRBJ1-1|.|TRBV5-1|.
CASSWGGNTEAFF
TGCGCCAGCAGCTGGGGGGGGAACACTGAAGCTTTCTTT
>TRBJ1-1|.|TRBV29-1|.
CSASRGAFGMNTEAFF
TGCAGCGCTAGCAGGGGAGCCTTCGGTATGAACACTGAAGCTTTCTTT
>TRBJ2-1|TRBD1|TRBV5-1|.
CASSFDRVETYNEQFF
TGCGCCAGCAGCTTCGACAGGGTAGAGACCTACAATGAGCAGTTCTTC
>TRBJ2-1|.|TRBV19|.
CASSLQQGNEQFF
TGTGCCAGTAGTCTACAACAGGGTAATGAGCAGTTCTTC
>TRBJ2-7|.|TRBV7-2|.
CASSSGTGGISSYEQYF
TGTGCCAGCAGCAGCGGGACAGGCGGTATTAGCTCCTACGAGCAGTACTTC
>TRBJ2-5|.|TRBV7-9|.
CASRAGDNVAQETQYF
TGTGCCAGCAGGGCAGGGGATAACGTTGCCCAAGAGACCCAGTACTTC
>TRBJ1-2|TRBD1|TRBV11-2|.
CASSWGQGYGYTF
TGTGCCAGCAGCTGGGGACAGGGCTATGGCTACACCTTC
>TRBJ2-3|.|TRBV5-1|.
CASSLFAGTSTDTQYF
TGCGCCAGCAGCTTGTTTGCGGGAACTAGCACAGATACGCAGTATTTT
>TRBJ2-7|.|TRBV4-1|.
CASSQRTPDSPYEQYF
TGCGCCAGCAGCCAAAGAACGCCTGACAGTCCCTACGAGCAGTACTTC
>TRBJ2-3|TRBD2|TRBV4-2|.
CASSQGGGGSGGGTDTQYF
TGTGCCAGCAGCCAAGGGGGTGGCGGTAGCGGGGGGGGCACAGATACGCAGTATTTT
>TRBJ2-3|.|TRBV10-1|once
CASSEAGTSDTQYF
TGCGCCAGCAGTGAGGCCGGGACTTCAGATACGCAGTATTTT
>TRBJ2-5|TRBD2|TRBV7-7|once
CASSSGGGRQETQYF
TGTGCTAGCAGCTCAGGCGGGGGACGACAAGAGACCCAGTACTTC
>TRBJ2-1|TRBD2|TRBV28|.
CASRRPTSALMGEQFF
TGTGCCAGCAGACGGCCGACTAGCGCCCTTATGGGTGAGCAGTTCTTC
>TRBJ2-1|.|TRBV7-6|.
CASSFLSGNEQFF
TGTGCCAGCAGCTTTCTATCGGGCAATGAGCAGTTCTTC
>TRBJ2-5|TRBD2|TRBV5-1|.
CASSLGAGGGQETQYF
TGCGCCAGCAGCTTGGGGGCGGGAGGGGGTCAAGAGACCCAGTACTTC
>TRBJ1-1|TRBD1|TRBV27|.
CASSDRAVGTEAFF
TGTGCCAGCAGCGACAGGGCAGTAGGGACTGAAGCTTTCTTT
>TRBJ2-3|TRBD2|TRBV27|.
CASSSFVTELAGGTDTQYF
TGTGCCAGCAGCTCTTTCGTCACGGAACTAGCGGGGGGCACAGATACGCAGTATTTT
>TRBJ1-1|TRBD1|TRBV30|few
CAWSVPFDRDTEAFF
TGTGCCTGGAGTGTTCCCTTCGACAGGGACACTGAAGCTTTCTTT
>TRBJ1-1|TRBD1|TRBV4-1|.
CASSTGGDTEAFF
TGCGCCAGCAGCACAGGGGGCGACACTGAAGCTTTCTTT
>TRBJ2-7|TRBD1|TRBV5-1|.
CASSTGDRAQYEQYF
TGCGCCAGCAGCACGGGGGACAGGGCTCAATACGAGCAGTACTTC
>TRBJ1-1|TRBD1|TRBV7-9|.
CASSGSATGWTPNTEAFF
TGTGCCAGCAGCGGCTCGGCGACAGGGTGGACCCCTAACACTGAAGCTTTCTTT
>TRBJ2-3|.|TRBV5-4|.
CASSAQGRADTQYF
TGTGCCAGCAGCGCCCAGGGTAGGGCAGATACGCAGTATTTT
>TRBJ1-4|.|TRBV7-9|.
CASSLVGVSGEKLFF
TGTGCCAGCAGCTTAGTCGGAGTATCCGGCGAAAAACTGTTTTTT
>TRBJ2-1|TRBD1|TRBV5-1|once
CASSPGQGGNEQFF
TGCGCCAGCAGCCCGGGACAGGGAGGCAATGAGCAGTTCTTC
>TRBJ1-5|.|TRBV19|.
CASSIAAISNQPQHF
TGTGCCAGTAGTATCGCGGCCATTAGCAATCAGCCCCAGCATTTT
>TRBJ2-7|TRBD2|TRBV19|.
CASRGSGALIYEQYF
TGTGCCAGTAGGGGAAGCGGGGCTCTGATCTACGAGCAGTACTTC
>TRBJ2-1|.|TRBV7-7|.
CASSLARGNEQFF
TGTGCTAGCAGCTTAGCGCGTGGTAATGAGCAGTTCTTC
>TRBJ2-3|TRBD2|TRBV7-8|.
CASSVRLADTDTQYF
TGTGCCAGCAGCGTCCGACTAGCGGACACAGATACGCAGTATTTT
>TRBJ2-7|.|TRBV6-5|.
CASSPFEGSYEQYF
TGTGCCAGCAGCCCCTTTGAGGGATCCTACGAGCAGTACTTC
>TRBJ2-4|.|TRBV25-1|.
CASLGSIQYF
TGTGCCAGCCTCGGGAGCATTCAGTACTTC
>TRBJ2-7|.|TRBV19|.
CASSTQDYEQYF
TGTGCCAGTAGTACCCAGGACTACGAGCAGTACTTC
>TRBJ1-1|.|TRBV28|.
CASSPKPRMNTEAFF
TGTGCCAGCAGTCCCAAACCCAGGATGAACACTGAAGCTTTCTTT
>TRBJ2-1|.|TRBV4-2|.
CASSQDSQGGGNEQFF
TGTGCCAGCAGCCAAGACAGTCAGGGTGGTGGCAATGAGCAGTTCTTC
>TRBJ2-5|TRBD2|TRBV30|.
CAWSAGAGGLQETQYF
TGTGCCTGGAGTGCGGGGGCGGGGGGCCTTCAAGAGACCCAGTACTTC
>TRBJ1-1|TRBD1|TRBV12-5|.
CASGLVPHPTGAAFF
TGTGCTAGTGGTTTGGTACCGCACCCTACAGGGGCAGCTTTCTTT
>TRBJ1-2|.|TRBV30|.
CAWSVSSSMSGYTF
TGTGCCTGGAGTGTAAGCTCCTCTATGTCGGGCTACACCTTC
>TRBJ1-1|TRBD1|TRBV19|.
CASNRGFTEAFF
TGTGCCAGTAACAGGGGGTTCACTGAAGCTTTCTTT
>TRBJ1-5|.|TRBV28|.
CASSLEDQPQHF
TGTGCCAGCAGTCTAGAGGATCAGCCCCAGCATTTT
>TRBJ1-5|TRBD1|TRBV28|.
CASSPLGQGVIQSQHF
TGTGCCAGCAGTCCGCTGGGACAGGGAGTAATTCAGTCCCAGCATTTT
>TRBJ1-2|.|TRBV11-1|once
CASSLERGRYGYTF
TGTGCCAGCAGCTTGGAGAGAGGGAGGTATGGCTACACCTTC
>TRBJ2-1|.|TRBV4-2|.
CASSQEPGTLNEQFF
TGTGCCAGCAGCCAGGAACCCGGGACTCTCAATGAGCAGTTCTTC
>TRBJ2-7|.|TRBV14|.
CASSHRRATGYEQYF
TGTGCCAGCAGCCATCGGCGGGCCACGGGGTACGAGCAGTACTTC
>TRBJ2-1|.|TRBV7-8|.
CASSLNIRIVGQFF
TGTGCCAGCAGCTTAAACATCAGGATCGTAGGGCAGTTCTTC
>TRBJ1-2|.|TRBV28|.
CASTSEGYGYTF
TGTGCCAGCACCAGCGAGGGTTATGGCTACACCTTC
>TRBJ2-5|TRBD1|TRBV6-1|.
CASSERPGTGETETQYF
TGTGCCAGCAGTGAAAGACCGGGGACAGGGGAAACGGAGACCCAGTACTTC